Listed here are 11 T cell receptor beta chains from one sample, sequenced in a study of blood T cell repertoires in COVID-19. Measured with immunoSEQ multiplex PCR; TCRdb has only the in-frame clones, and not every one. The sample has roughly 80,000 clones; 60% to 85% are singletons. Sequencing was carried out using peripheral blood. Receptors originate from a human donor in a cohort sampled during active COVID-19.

CDR3 sequence reads: CASSLTTYNEQFF. CDR3 bases: TGTGCCAGCAGCTTAACTACCTACAATGAGCAGTTCTTC. The chain employs TRBV7-3 and TRBJ2-1; D is uncertain. The CDR3 has 13 residues. CDR1 and CDR2 from the germline V gene are SGHTA and FQGTGA. V was pared by 0 bases and J by 2 bases, with 2 bases between.

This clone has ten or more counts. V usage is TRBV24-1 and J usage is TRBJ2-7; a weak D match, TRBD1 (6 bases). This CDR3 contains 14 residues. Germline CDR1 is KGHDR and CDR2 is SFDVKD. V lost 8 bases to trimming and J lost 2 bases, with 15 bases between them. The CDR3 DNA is TGTGCCACCACGAGAGACAGGACACCCTACGAGCAGTACGTC. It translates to CATTRDRTPYEQYV.

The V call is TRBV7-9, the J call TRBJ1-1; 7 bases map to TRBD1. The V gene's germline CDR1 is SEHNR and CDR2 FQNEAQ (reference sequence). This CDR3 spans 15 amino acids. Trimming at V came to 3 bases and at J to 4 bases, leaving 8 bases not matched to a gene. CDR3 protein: CASSLGAGGITEAFF. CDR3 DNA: TGTGCCAGCAGCTTGGGTGCAGGGGGTATCACTGAAGCTTTCTTT.

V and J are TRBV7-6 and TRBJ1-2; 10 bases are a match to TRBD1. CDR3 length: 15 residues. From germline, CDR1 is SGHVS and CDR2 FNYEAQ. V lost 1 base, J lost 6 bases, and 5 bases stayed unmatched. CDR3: CASSLGGQGPNGYTF. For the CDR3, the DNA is TGTGCCAGCAGCTTAGGGGGACAGGGGCCGAATGGCTACACCTTC.

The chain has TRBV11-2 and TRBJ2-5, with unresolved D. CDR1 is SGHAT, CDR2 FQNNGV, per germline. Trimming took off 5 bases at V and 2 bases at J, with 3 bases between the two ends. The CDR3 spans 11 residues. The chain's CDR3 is CASSTQETQYF. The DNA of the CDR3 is TGTGCCAGCAGCACTCAAGAGACCCAGTACTTC.

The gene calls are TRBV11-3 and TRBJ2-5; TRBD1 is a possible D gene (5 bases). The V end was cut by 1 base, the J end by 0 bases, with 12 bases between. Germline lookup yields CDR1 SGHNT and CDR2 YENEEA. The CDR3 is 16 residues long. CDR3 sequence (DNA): TGTGCCAGCAGCTTAGGCAGGACACAGTACCAAGAGACCCAGTACTTC. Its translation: CASSLGRTQYQETQYF.

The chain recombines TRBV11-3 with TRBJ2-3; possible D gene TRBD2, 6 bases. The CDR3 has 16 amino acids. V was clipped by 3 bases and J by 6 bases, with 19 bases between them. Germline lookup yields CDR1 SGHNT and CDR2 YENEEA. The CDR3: CASSFGGTTRRDTQYF. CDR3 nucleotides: TGTGCCAGCAGCTTCGGGGGAACTACCCGTCGCGATACGCAGTATTTT.

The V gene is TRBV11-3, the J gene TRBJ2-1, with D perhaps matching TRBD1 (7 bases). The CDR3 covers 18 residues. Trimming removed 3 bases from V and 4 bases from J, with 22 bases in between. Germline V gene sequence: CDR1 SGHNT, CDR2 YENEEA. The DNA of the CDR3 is TGTGCCAGCAGCTTGGGGCCAGGGGCCTCAGGGGGGTACAATGAGCAGTTCTTC. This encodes CASSLGPGASGGYNEQFF.

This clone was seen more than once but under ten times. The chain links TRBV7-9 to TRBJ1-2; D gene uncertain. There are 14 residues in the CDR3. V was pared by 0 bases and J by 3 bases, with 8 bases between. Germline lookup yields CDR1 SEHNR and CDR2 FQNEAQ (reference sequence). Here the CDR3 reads CASSLAGAHYGYTF. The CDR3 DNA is TGTGCCAGCAGCTTAGCAGGAGCCCACTATGGCTACACCTTC.

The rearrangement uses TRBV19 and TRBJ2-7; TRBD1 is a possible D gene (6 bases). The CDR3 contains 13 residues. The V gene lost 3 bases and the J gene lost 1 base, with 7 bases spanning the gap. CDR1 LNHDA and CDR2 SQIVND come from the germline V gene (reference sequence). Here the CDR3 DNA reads TGTGCCAGTAGTATCCAGGGGTCCTACGAGCAGTACTTC. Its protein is CASSIQGSYEQYF.

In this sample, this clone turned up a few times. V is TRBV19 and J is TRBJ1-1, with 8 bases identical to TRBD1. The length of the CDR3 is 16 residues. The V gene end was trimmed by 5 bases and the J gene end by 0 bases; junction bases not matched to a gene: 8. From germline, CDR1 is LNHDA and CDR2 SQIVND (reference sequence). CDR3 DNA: TGTGCCAGTAGTGGTTACAGGGGGTACATGAACACTGAAGCTTTCTTT. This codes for CASSGYRGYMNTEAFF.